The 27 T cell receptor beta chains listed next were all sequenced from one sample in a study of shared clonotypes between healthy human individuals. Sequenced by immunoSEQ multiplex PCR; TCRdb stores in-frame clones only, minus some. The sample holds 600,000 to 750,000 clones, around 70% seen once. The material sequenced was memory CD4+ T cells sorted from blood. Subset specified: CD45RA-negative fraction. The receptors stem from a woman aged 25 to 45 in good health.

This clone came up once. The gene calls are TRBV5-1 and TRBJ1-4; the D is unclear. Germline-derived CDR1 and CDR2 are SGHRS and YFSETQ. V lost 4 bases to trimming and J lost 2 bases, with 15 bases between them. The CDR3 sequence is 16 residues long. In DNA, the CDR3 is TGCGCCAGCAGCCTTGTGGCCGGAACCACTAATGAAAAACTGTTTTTT. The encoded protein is CASSLVAGTTNEKLFF. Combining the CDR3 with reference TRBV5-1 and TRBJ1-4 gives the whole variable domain KAGVTQTPRYLIKTRGQQVTLSCSPISGHRSVSWYQQTPGQGLQFLFEYFSETQRNKGNFPGRFSGRQFSNSRSEMNVSTLELGDSALYLCASSLVAGTTNEKLFFGSGTQLSVL.

For the CDR3, the DNA is TGTGCCAGTAGTATCGGATATGGGACAGGGGGATCCAATCAGCCCCAGCATTTT. Its translation is CASSIGYGTGGSNQPQHF. The chain carries TRBV19 and TRBJ1-5; 11 bases map to TRBD1. The CDR3 is 18 amino acids. Trimming took 3 bases from V and 3 from J; bases not matched to a gene: 10. In germline, CDR1 is LNHDA, CDR2 SQIVND (reference sequence). Combining the CDR3 with reference TRBV19 and TRBJ1-5 gives the whole variable domain DGGITQSPKYLFRKEGQNVTLSCEQNLNHDAMYWYRQDPGQGLRLIYYSQIVNDFQKGDIAEGYSVSREKKESFPLTVTSAQKNPTAFYLCASSIGYGTGGSNQPQHFGDGTRLSIL.

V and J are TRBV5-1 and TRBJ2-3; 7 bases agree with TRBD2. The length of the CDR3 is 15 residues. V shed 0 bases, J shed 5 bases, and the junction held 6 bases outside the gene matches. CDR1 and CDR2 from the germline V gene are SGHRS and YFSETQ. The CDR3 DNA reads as TGCGCCAGCAGCTTGGCGGGGAGGGAGGGAGATACGCAGTATTTT. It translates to CASSLAGREGDTQYF.

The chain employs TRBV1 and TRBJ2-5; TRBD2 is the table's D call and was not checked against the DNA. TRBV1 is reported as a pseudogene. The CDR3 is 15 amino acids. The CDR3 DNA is TGCACCAGCAGCCAACCAGATAGCCCCGGGAGGACCCAGTACTTC. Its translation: CTSSQPDSPGRTQYF.

The CDR3 DNA sequence: TGCGCCAGCAGCGCGACCGACAGACTTAATGAAAAACTGTTTTTT. It yields the protein CASSATDRLNEKLFF. The chain carries TRBV5-1 and TRBJ1-4, with D possibly TRBD1 on 5 matching bases. CDR1 SGHRS and CDR2 YFSETQ come from the germline V gene. V was clipped by 4 bases and J by 4 bases, with 14 bases between them. The CDR3 spans 15 residues. Based on the CDR3 plus reference TRBV5-1 and TRBJ1-4, the full variable domain is KAGVTQTPRYLIKTRGQQVTLSCSPISGHRSVSWYQQTPGQGLQFLFEYFSETQRNKGNFPGRFSGRQFSNSRSEMNVSTLELGDSALYLCASSATDRLNEKLFFGSGTQLSVL.

CDR3 sequence: CASSESRRPFYEQYF. The CDR3 DNA sequence: TGTGCCAGCAGTGAATCGCGGAGACCCTTCTACGAGCAGTACTTC. The chain joins TRBV25-1 to TRBJ2-7; D remains unclear. Trimming took 1 base from V and 3 from J, leaving 13 bases between them. CDR1 MGHDK and CDR2 SYGVNS come from the germline V gene. This CDR3 spans 15 amino acids.

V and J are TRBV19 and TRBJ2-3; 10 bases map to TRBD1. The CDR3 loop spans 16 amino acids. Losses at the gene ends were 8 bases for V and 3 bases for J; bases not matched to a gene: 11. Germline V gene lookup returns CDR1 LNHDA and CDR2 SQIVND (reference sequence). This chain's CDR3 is CASRGQGPRRTDTQYF. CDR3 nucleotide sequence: TGTGCCAGTCGGGGACAGGGGCCCCGACGGACAGATACGCAGTATTTT.

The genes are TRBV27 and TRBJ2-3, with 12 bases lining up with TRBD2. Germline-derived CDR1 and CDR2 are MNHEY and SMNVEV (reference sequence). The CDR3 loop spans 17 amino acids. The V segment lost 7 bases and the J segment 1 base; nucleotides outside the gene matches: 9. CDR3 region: CASTPILAGGGTDTQYF. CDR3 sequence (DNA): TGTGCCAGCACCCCTATTCTAGCGGGAGGGGGCACAGATACGCAGTATTTT.

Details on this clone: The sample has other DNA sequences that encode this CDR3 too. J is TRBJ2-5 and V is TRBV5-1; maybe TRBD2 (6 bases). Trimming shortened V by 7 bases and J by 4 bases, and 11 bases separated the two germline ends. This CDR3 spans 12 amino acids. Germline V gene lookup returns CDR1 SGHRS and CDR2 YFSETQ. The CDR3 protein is CASRQEGETQYF. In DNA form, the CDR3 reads TGCGCCAGCCGCCAGGAGGGAGAGACCCAGTACTTC. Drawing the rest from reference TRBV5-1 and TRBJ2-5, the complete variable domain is KAGVTQTPRYLIKTRGQQVTLSCSPISGHRSVSWYQQTPGQGLQFLFEYFSETQRNKGNFPGRFSGRQFSNSRSEMNVSTLELGDSALYLCASRQEGETQYFGPGTRLLVL.

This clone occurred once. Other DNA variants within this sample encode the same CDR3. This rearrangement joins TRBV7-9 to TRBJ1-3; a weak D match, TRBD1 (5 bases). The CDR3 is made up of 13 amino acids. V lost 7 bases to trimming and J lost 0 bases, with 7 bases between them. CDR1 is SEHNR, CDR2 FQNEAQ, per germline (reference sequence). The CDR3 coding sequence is TGTGCCAGCAAGGGGTTCTCTGGAAACACCATATATTTT. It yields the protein CASKGFSGNTIYF.

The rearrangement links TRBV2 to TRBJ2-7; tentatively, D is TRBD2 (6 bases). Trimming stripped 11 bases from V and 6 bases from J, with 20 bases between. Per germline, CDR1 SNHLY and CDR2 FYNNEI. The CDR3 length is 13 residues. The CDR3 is CACNLRERGEQYF. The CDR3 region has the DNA TGTGCCTGCAACCTCCGGGAGAGGGGCGAGCAGTACTTC.

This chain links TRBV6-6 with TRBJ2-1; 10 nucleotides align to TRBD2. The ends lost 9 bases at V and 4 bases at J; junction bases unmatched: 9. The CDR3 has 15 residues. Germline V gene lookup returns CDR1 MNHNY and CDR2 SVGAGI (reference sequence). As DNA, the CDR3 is TGTGCCAGTTCCGGCCTAGCGGGAGCGTACAATGAGCAGTTCTTC. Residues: CASSGLAGAYNEQFF.

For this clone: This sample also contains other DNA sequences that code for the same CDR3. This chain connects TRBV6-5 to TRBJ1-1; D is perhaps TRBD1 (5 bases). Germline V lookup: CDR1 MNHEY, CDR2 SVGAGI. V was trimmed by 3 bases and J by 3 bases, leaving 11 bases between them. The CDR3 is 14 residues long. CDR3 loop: CASSYEGRDTEAFF. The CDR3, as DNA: TGTGCCAGCAGTTATGAGGGGCGGGACACTGAAGCTTTCTTT.

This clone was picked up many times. CDR3 loop: CSVEANPSGVSTDTQYF. In DNA form, the CDR3 reads TGCAGCGTTGAAGCTAACCCCAGTGGGGTTAGCACAGATACGCAGTATTTT. The chain links TRBV29-1 to TRBJ2-3; D is unresolved. V lost 1 base and J 0 bases, leaving 17 bases between the germline ends. CDR3 size: 17 residues. Germline V CDR1 and CDR2: SQVTM, ANQGSEA.

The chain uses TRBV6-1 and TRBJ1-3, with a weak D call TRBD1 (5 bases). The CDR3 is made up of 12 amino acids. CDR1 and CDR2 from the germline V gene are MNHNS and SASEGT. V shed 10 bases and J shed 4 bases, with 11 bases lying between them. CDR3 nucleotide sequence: TGTGCCACCAGGGTCCCCGGAAACACCATATATTTT. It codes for CATRVPGNTIYF.

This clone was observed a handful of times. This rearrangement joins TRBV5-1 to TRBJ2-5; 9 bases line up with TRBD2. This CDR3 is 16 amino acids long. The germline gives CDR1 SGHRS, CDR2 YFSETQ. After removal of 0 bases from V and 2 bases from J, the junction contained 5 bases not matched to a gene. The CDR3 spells CASSLGRLAGQETQYF. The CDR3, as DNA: TGCGCCAGCAGCTTGGGGCGTCTAGCGGGACAAGAGACCCAGTACTTC.

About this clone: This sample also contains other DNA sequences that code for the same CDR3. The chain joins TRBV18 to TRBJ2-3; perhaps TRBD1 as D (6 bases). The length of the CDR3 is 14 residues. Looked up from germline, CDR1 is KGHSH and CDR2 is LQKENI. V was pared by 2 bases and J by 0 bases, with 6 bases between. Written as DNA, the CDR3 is TGTGCCAGCTCACCAACAGGGAGCACAGATACGCAGTATTTT. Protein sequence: CASSPTGSTDTQYF.

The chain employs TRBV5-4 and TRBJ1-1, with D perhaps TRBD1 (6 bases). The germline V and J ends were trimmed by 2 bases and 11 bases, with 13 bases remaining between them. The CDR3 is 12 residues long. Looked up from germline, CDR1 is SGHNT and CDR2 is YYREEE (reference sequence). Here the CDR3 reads CASSFAQGSAFF. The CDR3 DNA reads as TGTGCCAGCAGCTTCGCTCAGGGGTCGGCTTTCTTT.

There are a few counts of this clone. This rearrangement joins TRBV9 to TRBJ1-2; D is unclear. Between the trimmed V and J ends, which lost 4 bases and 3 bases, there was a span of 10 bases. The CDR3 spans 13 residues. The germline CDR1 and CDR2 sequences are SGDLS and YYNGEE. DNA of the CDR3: TGTGCCAGCAGCAGCCGAGTGGACTATGGCTACACCTTC. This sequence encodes CASSSRVDYGYTF.

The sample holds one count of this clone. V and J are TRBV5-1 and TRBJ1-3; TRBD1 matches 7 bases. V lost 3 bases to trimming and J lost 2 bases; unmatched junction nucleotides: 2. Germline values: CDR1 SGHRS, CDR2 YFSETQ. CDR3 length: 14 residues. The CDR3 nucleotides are TGCGCCAGCAGCTCCAGGGGGGCTGGAAACACCATATATTTT. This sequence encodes CASSSRGAGNTIYF.

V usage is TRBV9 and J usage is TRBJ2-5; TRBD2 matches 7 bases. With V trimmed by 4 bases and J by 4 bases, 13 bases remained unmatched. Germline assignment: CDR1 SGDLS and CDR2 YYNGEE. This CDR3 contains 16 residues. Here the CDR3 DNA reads TGTGCCAGCAGCTCAGAAGAGGGAGGGCCTGTAGAGACCCAGTACTTC. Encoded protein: CASSSEEGGPVETQYF.

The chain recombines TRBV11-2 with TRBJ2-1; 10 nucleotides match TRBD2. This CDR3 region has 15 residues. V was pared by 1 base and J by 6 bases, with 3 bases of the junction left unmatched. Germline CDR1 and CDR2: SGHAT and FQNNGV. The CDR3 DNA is TGTGCCAGCAGCTTAGTACTAGCGGGAACCAATGAGCAGTTCTTC. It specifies CASSLVLAGTNEQFF.

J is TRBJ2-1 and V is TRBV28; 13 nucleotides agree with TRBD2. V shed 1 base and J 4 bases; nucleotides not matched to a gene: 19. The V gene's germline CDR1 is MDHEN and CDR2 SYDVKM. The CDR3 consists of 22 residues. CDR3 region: CASSLFSTWTSGSLRLYNEQFF. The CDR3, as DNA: TGTGCCAGCAGTTTATTTAGTACTTGGACTAGCGGGAGTTTGAGGTTGTACAATGAGCAGTTCTTC.

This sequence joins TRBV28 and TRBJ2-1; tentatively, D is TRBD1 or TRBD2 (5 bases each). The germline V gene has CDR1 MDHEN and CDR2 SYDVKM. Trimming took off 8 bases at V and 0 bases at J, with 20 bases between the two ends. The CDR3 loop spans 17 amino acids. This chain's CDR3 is CASGTLLSILSYNEQFF. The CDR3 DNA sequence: TGTGCCAGCGGGACCCTTCTAAGTATTCTCTCCTACAATGAGCAGTTCTTC.

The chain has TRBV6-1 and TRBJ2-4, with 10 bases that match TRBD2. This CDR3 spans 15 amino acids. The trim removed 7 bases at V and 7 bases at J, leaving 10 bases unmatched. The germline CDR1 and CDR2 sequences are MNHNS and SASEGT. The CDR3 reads CASKSPLAGANIQYF. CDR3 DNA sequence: TGTGCCAGCAAAAGTCCGCTAGCGGGAGCTAACATTCAGTACTTC.

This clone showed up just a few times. The CDR3 coding sequence is TGTGCCAGCAGCTTAGCGTGGGGCCCTGGCACAGATACGCAGTATTTT. It codes for CASSLAWGPGTDTQYF. V usage is TRBV7-2 and J usage is TRBJ2-3; maybe TRBD1 (5 bases). The V end was cut by 0 bases, the J end by 1 base, with 11 bases between. CDR1 is SGHTA, CDR2 FQGNSA, per germline. This CDR3 comprises 16 residues.

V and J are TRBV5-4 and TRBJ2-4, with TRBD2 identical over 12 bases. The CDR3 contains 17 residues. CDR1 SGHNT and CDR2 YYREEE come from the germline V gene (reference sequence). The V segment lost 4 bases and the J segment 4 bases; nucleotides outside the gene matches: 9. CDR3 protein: CASSPGLAGGRKNIQYF. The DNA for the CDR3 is TGTGCCAGCAGCCCGGGGCTAGCGGGAGGGAGGAAAAACATTCAGTACTTC.